A single sample is the source of the 5 T cell receptor beta chains below, sequenced in a study of T cell repertoires in cytomegalovirus infection. TCRdb ran MiXCR on the reads and lists one entry per CDR3 protein. The table lists some 300,000 distinct CDR3 sequences, roughly 9.3% of them singletons. The sample was PBMCs. The source of these receptors is a human donor in good health (CMV status not recorded). Some clones in this sample may be carry-over from other donors' samples.

The rearrangement joins TRBV29-1 to TRBJ1-1; possibly TRBD1 for D (6 bases). The CDR3 consists of 13 residues. Looked up from germline, CDR1 is SQVTM and CDR2 is ANQGSEA. V was cut by 6 bases and J by 4 bases, with 15 bases left in between. The CDR3 protein is CSVYRVGITEAFF. Here the CDR3 DNA reads TGCAGCGTATACAGGGTGGGGATCACTGAAGCTTTCTTT. The whole variable domain, remainder taken from reference TRBV29-1 and TRBJ1-1, is SAVISQKPSRDICQRGTSLTIQCQVDSQVTMMFWYRQQPGQSLTLIATANQGSEATYESGFVIDKFPISRPNLTFSTLTVSNMSPEDSSIYLCSVYRVGITEAFFGQGTRLTVV.

This clonotype was observed at least ten times. This sequence joins TRBV7-9 and TRBJ1-5, with unresolved D. Trimming removed 5 bases from V and 6 bases from J, with 11 bases in between. Germline CDR1 reads SEHNR; CDR2 reads FQNEAQ (reference sequence). The CDR3 is 13 amino acids. The CDR3, as DNA: TGTGCCAGCAGCCTCTGGGGTTCTCAGCCCCAGCATTTT. This gives the protein CASSLWGSQPQHF.

This clonotype was detected many times. V is TRBV19 and J is TRBJ2-3; D tentatively fits TRBD1 or TRBD2 (5 bases each). Trimming shortened V by 7 bases and J by 5 bases, and 13 bases separated the two germline ends. The CDR3 totals 13 residues. Germline CDR1 reads LNHDA; CDR2 reads SQIVND (reference sequence). For the CDR3, the DNA is TGTGCCAGTACCGTCACTAGGGGAGATACGCAGTATTTT. It specifies CASTVTRGDTQYF.

This clonotype came up many times. The chain is built from TRBV2 and TRBJ2-3; TRBD1 matches at 8 bases. The CDR3 contains 12 residues. The germline gives CDR1 SNHLY, CDR2 FYNNEI. With 5 bases clipped from V and 14 bases from J, the junction kept 9 bases outside the gene matches. Here the CDR3 DNA reads TGTGCCAGCAGTATACAGGGGGTTAAAGGGTATTTT. Translated, it gives CASSIQGVKGYF. The variable domain in full, completed from reference TRBV2 and TRBJ2-3, reads EPEVTQTPSHQVTQMGQEVILRCVPISNHLYFYWYRQILGQKVEFLVSFYNNEISEKSEIFDDQFSVERPDGSNFTLKIRSTKLEDSAMYFCASSIQGVKGYFGPGTRLTVL.

V gene TRBV7-8 combines with J gene TRBJ2-2, with 7 bases matching TRBD1. Losses at the gene ends were 6 bases for V and 8 bases for J; bases not matched to a gene: 6. The CDR3 runs to 13 residues. Germline V gene data show CDR1 as SGHVS and CDR2 as FQNEAQ. The CDR3 bases are TGTGCCAGCAGTCAGGGACAGTATGGGGAGCTGTTTTTT. Encoded protein: CASSQGQYGELFF.